Below, 11 T cell receptor beta chains from the same sample are listed, as sequenced in a study of beta chain features in type 1 diabetes. The study, taken as a whole, reports: TCRB CDR3 length was moderately but significantly reduced in all four CD4+ subsets of Type 1 diabetes patients.

Antigen specificity for these receptors is unknown. Reverse transcribing all isolated RNA meant expressed TCRB transcripts were sequenced. Clones were read by immunoSEQ multiplex PCR, and TCRdb kept only the in-frame ones, dropping some. The sample consists of 300,000 to 400,000 clones, over 8.5% of them appearing once. Material for sequencing was central memory CD4+ T cells from blood. The source of these receptors is a man aged 30 to 39 with type 1 diabetes.

This chain links TRBV7-9 with TRBJ1-4; TRBD1 matches at 7 bases. The CDR3 contains 15 residues. CDR1 and CDR2 from the germline V gene are SEHNR and FQNEAQ (reference sequence). Unmatched junction bases numbered 7, after V lost 1 base and J lost 8 bases. The CDR3 protein is CASSLGGQLGEKLFF. The DNA of the CDR3 is TGTGCCAGCAGCTTAGGGGGACAGCTGGGGGAAAAACTGTTTTTT.

This clone has just a few counts. The V gene is TRBV18, the J gene TRBJ1-4; D remains ambiguous. The ends were cut back, 1 base at V and 7 bases at J, with 7 bases in the middle. Germline V gives CDR1 KGHSH, CDR2 LQKENI. CDR3 length: 13 amino acids. The CDR3 here is CASSPLSGEKLFF. CDR3 DNA sequence: TGTGCCAGCTCACCACTATCCGGTGAAAAACTGTTTTTT.

In its sample, this clone was seen a few times. Additional DNA sequences in this sample encode the identical CDR3. The chain couples TRBV18 to TRBJ2-7, with 10 positions matching TRBD1. Germline CDR1 KGHSH, CDR2 LQKENI. The V gene end was trimmed by 0 bases and the J gene end by 2 bases; junction bases not matched to a gene: 1. CDR3 length equals 15 residues. For the CDR3, the DNA is TGTGCCAGCTCACCACCAGGGACAGGGGCCTACGAGCAGTACTTC. This translates into CASSPPGTGAYEQYF.

The V gene is TRBV21-1, the J gene TRBJ2-7; the table's TRBD2 call for D was not verified on the DNA. TRBV21-1 is noted as a pseudogene. This CDR3 is 13 amino acids long. The CDR3, as DNA: TGTGCCAGCAGCAAAGGGCGGCCTAGGGAGCAGTACTTC. Protein product: CASSKGRPREQYF.

This clone was detected only a few times. The gene calls are TRBV28 and TRBJ2-3; D gene unclear. V was pared by 0 bases and J by 6 bases, with 4 bases between. This CDR3 has 12 residues. Germline V CDR1 and CDR2: MDHEN, SYDVKM. Written as DNA, the CDR3 is TGTGCCAGCAGTTTATGGGTTGATACGCAGTATTTT. Encoded protein: CASSLWVDTQYF. The whole variable domain, remainder taken from reference TRBV28 and TRBJ2-3, is DVKVTQSSRYLVKRTGEKVFLECVQDMDHENMFWYRQDPGLGLRLIYFSYDVKMKEKGDIPEGYSVSREKKERFSLILESASTNQTSMYLCASSLWVDTQYFGPGTRLTVL.

This chain links TRBV7-9 with TRBJ2-1; the D call may be TRBD1 or TRBD2 (5 bases each). CDR1 SEHNR and CDR2 FQNEAQ come from the germline V gene (reference sequence). The CDR3 sequence is 17 residues long. With 5 bases removed from V and 2 bases from J, the gap between germline ends came to 19 bases. CDR3 sequence: CASSPPLRDGAYNEQFF. Written as DNA, the CDR3 is TGTGCCAGCAGCCCCCCCCTCCGGGACGGGGCCTACAATGAGCAGTTCTTC. Full variable domain (missing parts from reference TRBV7-9 and TRBJ2-1): DTGVSQNPRHKITKRGQNVTFRCDPISEHNRLYWYRQTLGQGPEFLTYFQNEAQLEKSRLLSDRFSAERPKGSFSTLEIQRTEQGDSAMYLCASSPPLRDGAYNEQFFGPGTRLTVL.

This clone came up a few times. The V call is TRBV7-9, the J call TRBJ1-1; D is unresolved. The CDR3 loop spans 16 amino acids. V was pared by 10 bases and J by 3 bases, with 24 bases between. CDR1 and CDR2 from the germline V gene are SEHNR and FQNEAQ (reference sequence). The CDR3 is CATVTLPAGFDTEAFF. DNA of the CDR3: TGTGCCACTGTGACCCTTCCTGCGGGGTTTGACACTGAAGCTTTCTTT. Combining the CDR3 with reference TRBV7-9 and TRBJ1-1 gives the whole variable domain DTGVSQNPRHKITKRGQNVTFRCDPISEHNRLYWYRQTLGQGPEFLTYFQNEAQLEKSRLLSDRFSAERPKGSFSTLEIQRTEQGDSAMYLCATVTLPAGFDTEAFFGQGTRLTVV.

This clone was detected ten times or more. In DNA form, the CDR3 reads TGTGCCAGCAGCAAATCAGACTTCCTAGCCAAAAACATTCAGTACTTC. Protein sequence: CASSKSDFLAKNIQYF. The V and J genes are TRBV21-1 and TRBJ2-4; the DNA was not used to check the table's D call, TRBD2. TRBV21-1 is a documented pseudogene. This CDR3 comprises 16 residues.

This clone has a single count. The gene calls are TRBV7-9 and TRBJ2-7, with TRBD2 identical over 12 bases. Germline values: CDR1 SEHNR, CDR2 FQNEAQ (reference sequence). V lost 5 bases, J lost 0 bases, and 14 bases stayed unmatched. The CDR3 is 19 residues long. The CDR3 is CASSHQTSGSFLSSYEQYF. The CDR3 DNA reads as TGTGCCAGCAGCCACCAGACTAGCGGGAGCTTTTTAAGCTCCTACGAGCAGTACTTC.

V is TRBV7-2 and J is TRBJ1-4, with D maybe TRBD1 (6 bases). The CDR3 length is 13 residues. Germline CDR1 reads SGHTA; CDR2 reads FQGNSA. Trimming took 3 bases from V and 6 from J, leaving 8 bases between them. This CDR3 is CASSLGHYEKLFF. The CDR3 DNA reads TGTGCCAGCAGCTTGGGACATTATGAAAAACTGTTTTTT.

This clone was counted only a few times. The chain links TRBV2 to TRBJ2-7; TRBD1 is a possible D gene (6 bases). Germline lookup yields CDR1 SNHLY and CDR2 FYNNEI. The CDR3 length is 15 residues. V gave up 6 bases and J gave up 3 bases, with 18 bases separating them. The CDR3 protein is CASSKNREPLYEQYF. For the CDR3, the DNA is TGTGCCAGCAGCAAAAACAGGGAACCCCTCTACGAGCAGTACTTC.